This TCR beta chain emerged from a study of T cell responses to AZD1222 COVID-19 vaccine. General study points: Clonal diversity was possibly underestimated, and the donors were mostly white British, with more females.

The CDR3 is made up of 18 amino acids. Deletions cut 7 bases from V and 0 bases from J, with 24 bases between. Germline values: CDR1 LGHNA, CDR2 YSLEER. Second-dose intervals of approximately 4 or approximately 12 weeks were pooled. Comments on this clone: The antigen is not known.

The method was immunoSEQ multiplex PCR; TCRdb's version includes in-frame clones alone and lacks a portion of them. This sample has about 270,000 clones, with 90% to 95% found just once. The V and J genes are TRBV4-3 and TRBJ1-1; the D gene is possibly TRBD1 (6 bases). This receptor was identified in an adult who received the AZD1222 COVID-19 vaccine. This specimen consisted of peripheral blood, obtained 28 days after the second AZD1222 dose. CDR3 sequence reads: CASTTTGGANSLNTEAFF. The CDR3, as DNA: TGCGCCAGCACCACAACGGGGGGGGCAAACTCCTTGAACACTGAAGCTTTCTTT.